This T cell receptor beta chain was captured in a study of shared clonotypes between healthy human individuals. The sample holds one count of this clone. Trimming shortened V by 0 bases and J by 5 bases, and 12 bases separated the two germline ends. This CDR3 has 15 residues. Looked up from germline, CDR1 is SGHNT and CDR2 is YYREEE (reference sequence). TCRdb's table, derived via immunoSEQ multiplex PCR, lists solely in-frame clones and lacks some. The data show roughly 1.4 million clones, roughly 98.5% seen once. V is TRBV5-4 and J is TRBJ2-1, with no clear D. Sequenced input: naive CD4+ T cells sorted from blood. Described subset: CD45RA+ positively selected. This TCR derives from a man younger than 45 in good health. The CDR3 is CASSLGGNRDNEQFF. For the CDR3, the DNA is TGTGCCAGCAGCTTGGGAGGTAATCGTGACAATGAGCAGTTCTTC.